Shown below are 28 T cell receptor beta chains from a single sample sequenced in a study of OX40 agonist ivuxolimab in advanced cancers. TCRdb's copy holds only in-frame clones and misses some; the assay was immunoSEQ multiplex PCR. The data show some 50,000 clones, with about 81% seen just once and 0.69% held by the top ten. The material was CD4+ or CD8+ T cells sorted from blood, obtained in a trial of the OX40 agonist ivuxolimab. These receptors were obtained from an adult with an advanced solid tumor such as melanoma, head and neck, liver or kidney cancer.

The chain is built from TRBV14 and TRBJ2-2, with D unclear. Germline V gives CDR1 SGHDN, CDR2 FVKESK. This CDR3 has 13 residues. V was cut by 1 base and J by 7 bases, with 7 bases left in between. CDR3 coding DNA: TGTGCCAGCAGCCAAGCTACGAGCGGGGAGCTGTTTTTT. It encodes CASSQATSGELFF.

The rearrangement joins TRBV6-5 to TRBJ2-7; D call uncertain. The CDR3 has 16 amino acids. Germline lookup yields CDR1 MNHEY and CDR2 SVGAGI. The V end lost 1 base, the J end lost 0 bases, and 13 bases lay between the germline ends. The CDR3 region has the DNA TGTGCCAGCAGTTACTTTCTGACCGGAAGCTCCTACGAGCAGTACTTC. The encoded protein is CASSYFLTGSSYEQYF.

The V and J genes are TRBV4-2 and TRBJ2-5; TRBD1 matches at 7 bases. V was pared by 1 base and J by 2 bases, with 7 bases of the junction left unmatched. CDR3 length equals 16 residues. Per germline, CDR1 LGHNA and CDR2 YNFKEQ. Here the CDR3 reads CASSQGSGDSQETQYF. CDR3 coding DNA: TGTGCCAGCAGCCAAGGTTCCGGGGACAGTCAAGAGACCCAGTACTTC.

The chain uses TRBV13 and TRBJ2-2, with 7 bases aligning to TRBD2. The germline CDR1 and CDR2 sequences are PRHDT and FYEKMQ (reference sequence). The length of the CDR3 is 14 residues. V lost 6 bases and J lost 4; bases outside the gene matches: 5. The CDR3 DNA is TGTGCCAGCAGGCGCGGGGGTAGCACCGGGGAGCTGTTTTTT. Protein sequence: CASRRGGSTGELFF.

This clone was seen a handful of times. V usage is TRBV10-1 and J usage is TRBJ2-7; D uncertain. Deletions cut 4 bases from V and 6 bases from J, with 7 bases between. This CDR3 region has 11 residues. Germline CDR1 reads WNHNN; CDR2 reads SYGVQD (reference sequence). CDR3 sequence: CASSGGFEQYF. CDR3 nucleotides: TGCGCCAGCAGTGGCGGCTTCGAGCAGTACTTC.

This clone was detected only once. The rearrangement uses TRBV5-1 and TRBJ2-2, with a possible D match to TRBD1 (5 bases). There are 16 residues in the CDR3. The germline V gene encodes CDR1 SGHRS and CDR2 YFSETQ. The V end lost 1 base, the J end lost 5 bases, and 15 bases lay between the germline ends. The CDR3: CASSLSGKGFTGELFF. CDR3 coding DNA: TGCGCCAGCAGCTTGTCTGGGAAGGGGTTTACCGGGGAGCTGTTTTTT.

The chain links TRBV10-3 to TRBJ1-2, with D perhaps matching TRBD1 (5 bases). The CDR3 has 12 amino acids. Germline V gives CDR1 ENHRY, CDR2 SYGVKD. V lost 7 bases and J lost 6, with 12 bases in between. CDR3 sequence: CAITSGLHGYTF. Written as DNA, the CDR3 is TGTGCCATCACCTCGGGGCTCCATGGCTACACCTTC.

The rearrangement links TRBV5-1 to TRBJ2-7; D possibly corresponds to TRBD2 (6 bases). The length of the CDR3 is 14 residues. Germline CDR1 SGHRS, CDR2 YFSETQ. Trimming cost V 4 bases and J 0 bases, with 11 bases left between them. Here the CDR3 reads CASSREEISYEQYF. CDR3 DNA: TGCGCCAGCAGCAGGGAGGAAATCTCCTACGAGCAGTACTTC.

To note about this clone: A read error may account for a junction end that differs from germline. V gene TRBV23-1 combines with J gene TRBJ1-5; D is ambiguous. TRBV23-1 carries the ORF label, with uncertain function. The CDR3 loop spans 16 amino acids. The CDR3 is CASNRFFGLSDQPQHF. The CDR3 bases are TGCGCCAGCAATCGATTTTTTGGGCTTAGCGATCAGCCCCAGCATTTT.

This clone was observed a few times. The V call is TRBV2, the J call TRBJ1-6; 7 nucleotides align to TRBD1. The germline V gene encodes CDR1 SNHLY and CDR2 FYNNEI. This CDR3 spans 13 amino acids. J lost 10 bases, V lost 5 bases, and 5 bases had no gene match. CDR3 amino acids: CASSTRGWSPLHF. For the CDR3, the DNA is TGTGCCAGCAGTACCAGGGGGTGGTCACCCCTCCACTTT.

The V gene is TRBV13, the J gene TRBJ1-2; TRBD1 is a possible D gene (5 bases). The CDR3 is 15 amino acids. V lost 5 bases to trimming and J lost 2 bases, with 15 bases between them. Per germline, CDR1 PRHDT and CDR2 FYEKMQ (reference sequence). The chain's CDR3 is CASSETGRQNYGYTF. For the CDR3, the DNA is TGTGCCAGCAGCGAGACGGGACGGCAAAACTATGGCTACACCTTC.

The rearrangement links TRBV5-4 to TRBJ2-2; D is tentatively TRBD1 or TRBD2 (5 bases each). Per germline, CDR1 SGHNT and CDR2 YYREEE (reference sequence). Trimming removed 5 bases at V and 7 bases at J, with 15 bases between. The CDR3 is 14 residues long. CDR3 nucleotides: TGTGCCAGCAGACACCGGGACCGCCACGGGGAGCTGTTTTTT. Protein sequence: CASRHRDRHGELFF.

The chain uses TRBV7-2 and TRBJ2-1, with D possibly being TRBD2 (6 bases). The CDR3 sequence is 14 residues long. Germline values: CDR1 SGHTA, CDR2 FQGNSA. V was pared by 5 bases and J by 5 bases, with 13 bases between. CDR3 sequence (DNA): TGTGCCAGCAGCACTCCGGGGAGGCACAATGAGCAGTTCTTC. Translation gives CASSTPGRHNEQFF.

V gene TRBV7-9 combines with J gene TRBJ2-3; D is uncertain. The CDR3 is made up of 13 amino acids. CDR1 is SEHNR, CDR2 FQNEAQ, per germline (reference sequence). V was clipped by 3 bases and J by 0 bases, with 4 bases between them. CDR3 sequence: CASSFDSTDTQYF. As DNA, the CDR3 is TGTGCCAGCAGCTTCGACAGCACAGATACGCAGTATTTT.

The gene calls are TRBV6-1 and TRBJ1-1; weak D call: TRBD1 (5 bases). CDR1 is MNHNS, CDR2 SASEGT, per germline. Trimming removed 3 bases at V and 0 bases at J, with 8 bases between. This CDR3 comprises 14 residues. CDR3 loop: CASSDEGVNTEAFF. CDR3 nucleotides: TGTGCCAGCAGTGACGAAGGGGTGAACACTGAAGCTTTCTTT.

This chain connects TRBV11-2 to TRBJ2-2, with a tentative D call TRBD2 (5 bases). Germline V gene sequence: CDR1 SGHAT, CDR2 FQNNGV. V was shortened by 5 bases and J by 7 bases, with 17 bases between the two germline ends. The CDR3 extends over 15 amino acids. The CDR3 reads CASSQAPGRGGELFF. In nucleotides, the CDR3 is TGTGCCAGCAGCCAGGCTCCTGGACGGGGCGGGGAGCTGTTTTTT.

The rearrangement links TRBV5-4 to TRBJ1-1, with 8 bases aligning to TRBD1. Germline CDR1 and CDR2: SGHNT and YYREEE (reference sequence). This CDR3 is 14 amino acids long. V lost 4 bases, J lost 4 bases, and 6 bases stayed unmatched. The CDR3 reads CASSAGGAGTEAFF. As DNA, the CDR3 is TGTGCCAGCAGCGCAGGGGGCGCCGGCACTGAAGCTTTCTTT. The full variable domain, completed using reference TRBV5-4 and TRBJ1-1, is ETGVTQSPTHLIKTRGQQVTLRCSSQSGHNTVSWYQQALGQGPQFIFQYYREEENGRGNFPPRFSGLQFPNYSSELNVNALELDDSALYLCASSAGGAGTEAFFGQGTRLTVV.

This clone was observed a few times. This rearrangement joins TRBV7-9 to TRBJ1-1; D unresolved. The germline gives CDR1 SEHNR, CDR2 FQNEAQ (reference sequence). The CDR3 has 14 residues. The germline V and J ends were trimmed by 2 bases and 1 base, with 8 bases remaining between them. CDR3 amino acids: CASSLFAENTEAFF. The DNA of the CDR3 is TGTGCCAGCAGCTTATTTGCGGAGAACACTGAAGCTTTCTTT.

J is TRBJ1-2 and V is TRBV19, with a possible D match to TRBD1 (5 bases). The CDR3 has 14 amino acids. The germline V gene encodes CDR1 LNHDA and CDR2 SQIVND (reference sequence). Trimming took 7 bases from V and 5 from J, leaving 17 bases between them. CDR3 nucleotides: TGTGCCAGTAAGCCCCCCGGCAGGGATTATGGCTACACCTTC. Residues: CASKPPGRDYGYTF. The whole variable domain, remainder taken from reference TRBV19 and TRBJ1-2, is DGGITQSPKYLFRKEGQNVTLSCEQNLNHDAMYWYRQDPGQGLRLIYYSQIVNDFQKGDIAEGYSVSREKKESFPLTVTSAQKNPTAFYLCASKPPGRDYGYTFGSGTRLTVV.

The rearrangement joins TRBV19 to TRBJ1-1, with D possibly TRBD1 on 6 matching bases. The CDR3 is made up of 14 amino acids. CDR1 is LNHDA and CDR2 is SQIVND in the germline V gene (reference sequence). The V end was cut by 5 bases, the J end by 5 bases, with 15 bases between. The CDR3 DNA follows: TGTGCCAGTAGTGGTAACAGGGATCTTACTGAAGCTTTCTTT. Encoded protein: CASSGNRDLTEAFF.

This chain uses TRBV19 with TRBJ2-2; 7 bases line up with TRBD1. J was trimmed by 1 base and V by 8 bases; bases with no gene match: 4. The CDR3 contains 14 residues. Germline-derived CDR1 and CDR2 are LNHDA and SQIVND (reference sequence). CDR3 protein: CASRQGRNTGELFF. For the CDR3, the DNA is TGTGCCAGTCGACAGGGCAGGAACACCGGGGAGCTGTTTTTT.

This clone was recorded once. V usage is TRBV7-2 and J usage is TRBJ2-5; D may be TRBD1 (5 bases). TRBJ2-7 matches the DNA end more closely, so the J call is doubtful. There are 12 residues in the CDR3. Germline CDR1 and CDR2: SGHTA and FQGNSA. DNA of the CDR3: TGTGCCAGCAGCGGTACAGGTTACGAGCAGTACTTC. Translation gives CASSGTGYEQYF.

The V and J genes are TRBV6-1 and TRBJ2-5; TRBD2 matches 9 bases. J lost 2 bases, V lost 8 bases, and 6 bases had no gene match. The germline V gene has CDR1 MNHNS and CDR2 SASEGT. The CDR3 has 14 amino acids. This chain's CDR3 is CASGAGGAQETQYF. Written as DNA, the CDR3 is TGTGCCAGCGGAGCGGGGGGTGCACAAGAGACCCAGTACTTC.

The rearrangement links TRBV11-3 to TRBJ2-1; 9 bases line up with TRBD2. Germline CDR1 reads SGHNT; CDR2 reads YENEEA. The CDR3 totals 16 residues. Trimming at V came to 3 bases and at J to 8 bases, leaving 11 bases not matched to a gene. The DNA of the CDR3 is TGTGCCAGCAGCTTTCCAGCGGGGGGACCCTCCCATGAGCAGTTCTTC. This sequence encodes CASSFPAGGPSHEQFF.

The V gene is TRBV7-2, the J gene TRBJ2-7; 7 bases match TRBD1. V lost 5 bases and J lost 5; bases outside the gene matches: 9. This CDR3 has 14 residues. Germline V gives CDR1 SGHTA, CDR2 FQGNSA. CDR3 DNA: TGTGCCAGCAGCGAGGATACAGGGGTTGACGAGCAGTACTTC. It yields the protein CASSEDTGVDEQYF.

The J gene is TRBJ2-2, the V gene TRBV29-1, with TRBD1 as a possible D gene (5 bases). The CDR3 sequence is 12 residues long. Trimming took 6 bases from V and 2 from J, leaving 7 bases between them. CDR1 and CDR2 from the germline V gene are SQVTM and ANQGSEA. The CDR3 reads CSVGQNTGELFF. The CDR3 DNA sequence: TGCAGCGTAGGACAAAACACCGGGGAGCTGTTTTTT.

J is TRBJ2-3 and V is TRBV6-1; tentative D call: TRBD2 (6 bases). The CDR3 totals 18 residues. The germline V gene encodes CDR1 MNHNS and CDR2 SASEGT. Trimming took 2 bases from V and 2 from J, leaving 20 bases between them. The CDR3 nucleotides read TGTGCCAGCAGTGAAAGCCCCGGTGGAGCGGGTGTCACAGATACGCAGTATTTT. Translating it yields CASSESPGGAGVTDTQYF.

Note on this clone: At one boundary the junction diverges from the germline segment, which might be a read error. J is TRBJ1-5 and V is TRBV11-2, with 8 bases identical to TRBD1. The germline CDR1 and CDR2 sequences are SGHAT and FQNNGV. There are 15 residues in the CDR3. The DNA for the CDR3 is TGTGCCAGCAGCGTAGACAGGGGAGGCAATCAGCCCCAGCATTTT. Translating it yields CASSVDRGGNQPQHF.